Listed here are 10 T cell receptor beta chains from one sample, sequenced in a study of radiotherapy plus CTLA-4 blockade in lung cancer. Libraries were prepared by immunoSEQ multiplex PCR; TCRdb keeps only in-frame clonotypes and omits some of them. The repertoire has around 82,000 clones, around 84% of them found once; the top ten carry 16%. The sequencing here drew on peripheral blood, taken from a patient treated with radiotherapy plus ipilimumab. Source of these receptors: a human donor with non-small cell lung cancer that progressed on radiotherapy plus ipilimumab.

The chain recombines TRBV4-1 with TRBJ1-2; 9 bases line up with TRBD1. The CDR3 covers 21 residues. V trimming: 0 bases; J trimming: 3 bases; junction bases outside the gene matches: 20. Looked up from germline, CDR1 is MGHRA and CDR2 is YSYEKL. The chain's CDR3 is CASSQDPVIPGQGRGHYGYTF. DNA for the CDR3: TGCGCCAGCAGCCAAGATCCTGTAATACCGGGACAGGGAAGAGGACACTATGGCTACACCTTC.

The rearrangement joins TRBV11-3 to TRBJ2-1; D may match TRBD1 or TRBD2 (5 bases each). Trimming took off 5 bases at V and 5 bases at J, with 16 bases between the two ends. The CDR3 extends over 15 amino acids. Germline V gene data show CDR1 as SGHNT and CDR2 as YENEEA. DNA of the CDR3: TGTGCCAGCAGCCCGAGGGGTGGCGGAAACAATGAGCAGTTCTTC. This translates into CASSPRGGGNNEQFF.

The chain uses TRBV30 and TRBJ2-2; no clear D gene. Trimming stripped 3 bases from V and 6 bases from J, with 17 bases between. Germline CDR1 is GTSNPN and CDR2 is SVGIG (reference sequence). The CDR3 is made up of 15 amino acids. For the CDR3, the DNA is TGTGCCTGGAGACCGGCTAGGCCGGGCGCCGGGGAGCTGTTTTTT. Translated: CAWRPARPGAGELFF.

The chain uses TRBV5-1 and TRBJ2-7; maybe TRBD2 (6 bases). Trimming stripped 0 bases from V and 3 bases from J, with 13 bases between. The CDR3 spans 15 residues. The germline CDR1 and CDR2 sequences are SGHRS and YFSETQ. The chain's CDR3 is CASSLGLAALYEQYF. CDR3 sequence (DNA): TGCGCCAGCAGCTTGGGCTTAGCGGCCCTCTACGAGCAGTACTTC.

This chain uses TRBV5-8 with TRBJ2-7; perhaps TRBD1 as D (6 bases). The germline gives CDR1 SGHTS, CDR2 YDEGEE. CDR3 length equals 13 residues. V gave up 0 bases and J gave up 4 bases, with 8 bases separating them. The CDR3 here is CASSLAQGYEQYF. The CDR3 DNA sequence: TGTGCCAGCAGCTTGGCACAGGGTTACGAGCAGTACTTC. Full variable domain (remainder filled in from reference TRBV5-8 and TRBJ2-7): EAGVTQSPTHLIKTRGQQATLRCSPISGHTSVYWYQQALGLGLQFLLWYDEGEERNRGNFPPRFSGRQFPNYSSELNVNALELEDSALYLCASSLAQGYEQYFGPGTRLTVT.

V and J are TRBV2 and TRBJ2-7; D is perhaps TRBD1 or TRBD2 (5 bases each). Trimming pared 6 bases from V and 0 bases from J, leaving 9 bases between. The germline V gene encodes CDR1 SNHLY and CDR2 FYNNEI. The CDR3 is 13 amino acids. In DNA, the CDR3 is TGTGCCAGCAGCCATGGGGGCTCCTACGAGCAGTACTTC. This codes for CASSHGGSYEQYF.

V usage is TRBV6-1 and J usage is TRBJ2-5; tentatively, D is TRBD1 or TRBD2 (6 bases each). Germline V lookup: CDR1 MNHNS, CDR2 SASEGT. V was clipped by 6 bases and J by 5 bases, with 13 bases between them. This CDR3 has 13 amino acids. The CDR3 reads CASSGGLKETQYF. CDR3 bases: TGTGCCAGCAGCGGGGGCCTTAAGGAGACCCAGTACTTC.

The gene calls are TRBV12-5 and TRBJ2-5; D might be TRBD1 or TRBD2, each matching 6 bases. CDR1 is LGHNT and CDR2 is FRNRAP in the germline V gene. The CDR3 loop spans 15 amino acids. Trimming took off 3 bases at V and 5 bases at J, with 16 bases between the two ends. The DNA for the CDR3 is TGTGCTAGTGGTTTTTGTGGGGGGCCGCGGGAGACCCAGTACTTC. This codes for CASGFCGGPRETQYF.

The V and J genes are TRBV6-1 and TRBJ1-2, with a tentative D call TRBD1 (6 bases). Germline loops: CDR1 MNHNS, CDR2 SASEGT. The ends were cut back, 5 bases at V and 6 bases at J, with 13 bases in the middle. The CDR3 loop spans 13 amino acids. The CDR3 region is CASSLQGGDGYTF. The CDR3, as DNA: TGTGCCAGCAGTTTACAGGGAGGGGATGGCTACACCTTC.

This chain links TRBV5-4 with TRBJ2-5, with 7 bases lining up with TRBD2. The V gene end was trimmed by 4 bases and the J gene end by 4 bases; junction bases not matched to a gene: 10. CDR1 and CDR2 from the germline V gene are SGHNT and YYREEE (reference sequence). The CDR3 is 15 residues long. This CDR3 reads CASSVKQGGAETQYF. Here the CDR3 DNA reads TGTGCCAGCAGCGTGAAGCAGGGAGGGGCAGAGACCCAGTACTTC.